A selection of T cell receptor beta chains follows, all from one sample in a study of cytomegalovirus exposure and HLA in healthy donors. Profiled with immunoSEQ multiplex PCR; TCRdb holds only in-frame clones, not every one. The sample has under 200,000 clones, about 79% seen once; the top ten hold 0.7% to 0.8%. The sample was PBMCs. The receptors stem from a female donor in good health and CMV-seronegative. The CDR3 runs from the conserved cysteine through the conserved F or W. A D gene is named only where the DNA matches it firmly. The size field is filled for only some rows; it gives once, few, many or a size class.

j_gene,v_gene,d_gene,abundance,CDR3nt,CDR3aa
TRBJ2-1,TRBV5-1,TRBD2,NA,TGCGCCAGCAGCGCCGCGCCGGGACTAGCCTACAATGAGCAGTTCTTC,CASSAAPGLAYNEQFF
TRBJ2-5,TRBV9,NA,NA,TGTGCCAGCAGCGTAGATGGGCTCTCTGGGGAGACCCAGTACTTC,CASSVDGLSGETQYF
TRBJ2-2,TRBV5-1,TRBD1,NA,TGCGCCAGCAGCTCCACAGGGGAACGGACCGGGGAGCTGTTTTTT,CASSSTGERTGELFF
TRBJ2-7,TRBV6-5,TRBD2,NA,TGTGCCAGCAGTTATAGCGGGGGAGCCGAGCAGTACTTC,CASSYSGGAEQYF
TRBJ2-2,TRBV7-9,TRBD1,NA,TGTTCCAGCAGCTTAGGGACAGGGTCCTTTGCCGGGGAGCTGTTTTTT,CSSSLGTGSFAGELFF
TRBJ2-7,TRBV11-1,NA,NA,TGTGCCAGCAGCTTCGGCAGCGGAAAATACGAGCAGTACTTC,CASSFGSGKYEQYF
TRBJ2-7,TRBV5-4,NA,NA,TGTGCCAGCAGCCCCAACAGGAACAGGGAAAGCGAGCAGTACTTC,CASSPNRNRESEQYF
TRBJ2-6,TRBV6-4,NA,NA,TGTGCCAGCAGTGACTCGGGCTCTGGGGCCAACGGCCTGACTTTC,CASSDSGSGANGLTF
TRBJ2-7,TRBV11-2,NA,NA,TGTGCCAGCAGCTTAGATGCGGGGTACTCCTACGAGCAGTACTTC,CASSLDAGYSYEQYF
TRBJ2-2,TRBV6-4,NA,once,TGTGCCAGCAGTTCCTCGGACCTAGCCGCCGGGGAGCTGTTTTTT,CASSSSDLAAGELFF
TRBJ1-3,TRBV2,NA,NA,TGTGCCAGCTCGCAGGCCCTCTCTGGAAACACCATATATTTT,CASSQALSGNTIYF
TRBJ2-7,TRBV11-3,NA,once,TGTGCCAGCAGCTTCGGCGGGGTAGCGGAGCAGTACTTC,CASSFGGVAEQYF
TRBJ1-2,TRBV6-5,NA,NA,TGTGCCAGCAGGAGACAGGCCAGCTATGGCTACACCTTC,CASRRQASYGYTF
TRBJ2-1,TRBV27,NA,few,TGTGCCAGCAGTAGGGGGGGGTCCTACAATGAGCAGTTCTTC,CASSRGGSYNEQFF
TRBJ2-5,TRBV7-9,TRBD1,NA,TGTGCCAGCAGCTGGCAGGGGGCTCGGGAGACCCAGTACTTC,CASSWQGARETQYF
TRBJ2-5,TRBV5-1,TRBD2,few,TGCGCCAGCAGCTTGGGGGGTAGCGGGGTCCAAGAGACCCAGTACTTC,CASSLGGSGVQETQYF
TRBJ2-7,TRBV9,TRBD2,NA,TGTGCCAGCAGCGTGGGGGGGGTAGGTTTATACGAGCAGTACTTC,CASSVGGVGLYEQYF
TRBJ2-7,TRBV7-2,NA,NA,TGTGCCAGCAGCCCTCCCGGGACAAGTCCCTACGAGCAGTACTTC,CASSPPGTSPYEQYF
TRBJ2-5,TRBV6-4,TRBD2,NA,TGTGCCAGCAGTGAACGAGGGCGGGGGGGCTTCGAGACCCAGTACTTC,CASSERGRGGFETQYF
TRBJ1-1,TRBV18,TRBD1,NA,TGTGCCAGCTCACCTGGGACAGGAAGAGCTGAAGCTTTCTTT,CASSPGTGRAEAFF
TRBJ2-7,TRBV11-3,TRBD1,NA,TGTGCCAGCAGCTTAGGGACAGGGGGATCCTACGAGCAGTACTTC,CASSLGTGGSYEQYF
TRBJ2-6,TRBV19,NA,once,TGTGCCAGTAGTAATGCGGACTCTGGGGCCAACGTCCTGACTTTC,CASSNADSGANVLTF
TRBJ1-6,TRBV11-2,NA,NA,TGTGCCAGCAGCCTTGAACAGGGACCTAATTCACCCCTCCACTTT,CASSLEQGPNSPLHF
TRBJ2-2,TRBV30,TRBD2,NA,TGTGCCTGGAGTCCGACTAGCGGCACCGGGGAGCTGTTTTTT,CAWSPTSGTGELFF
TRBJ2-7,TRBV29-1,TRBD1,NA,TGCAGCGTTATACCGTTAAGCAGGGGGTCCAACGAGCAGTACTTC,CSVIPLSRGSNEQYF
TRBJ1-5,TRBV4-1,NA,NA,TGCGCCAGCAGCCAAGAAACTGGGACTGATAATCAGCCCCAGCATTTT,CASSQETGTDNQPQHF
TRBJ2-7,TRBV27,TRBD2,NA,TGTGCCAGCAGTCTCGGGGGGGGTCGGGACGAGCAGTACTTC,CASSLGGGRDEQYF
TRBJ2-1,TRBV7-9,TRBD1,NA,TGTGCCAGCAGTCCAACAGGGGGCCCCTACAATGAGCAGTTCTTC,CASSPTGGPYNEQFF
TRBJ1-5,TRBV19,NA,NA,TGTGCCAGTATCGGCCGGGGGCCCCAGCATTTT,CASIGRGPQHF
TRBJ1-1,TRBV20-1,NA,NA,TGCAGTGCTAGAGATGAGGCGGCGGCTTTCTTT,CSARDEAAAFF
TRBJ1-2,TRBV7-9,TRBD1,NA,TGTGCCAGCAGCTCTCTCTCAGGGGGCGAAAATGGCTACACCTTC,CASSSLSGGENGYTF
TRBJ1-1,TRBV6-1,TRBD1,NA,TGTGCCAGCAGTGAAGGGCCCCTCAGGGGGCGGGCTGAAGCTTTCTTT,CASSEGPLRGRAEAFF
TRBJ2-7,TRBV14,NA,NA,TGTGCCAGCAGCGGAGCATCCTACGAGCAGTACTTC,CASSGASYEQYF
TRBJ1-1,TRBV7-2,NA,few,TGTGCCAGCAGCTTAGCCGAGGGGAGGAGGACTGAAGCTTTCTTT,CASSLAEGRRTEAFF
TRBJ1-5,TRBV18,NA,NA,TGTGCCAGCTCACCAAACTCAGGGCAGATAGGCAATCAGCCCCAGCATTTT,CASSPNSGQIGNQPQHF
TRBJ2-7,TRBV7-6,TRBD2,NA,TGTGCCAGCAGCTTAATGGCTAGCGGGGCCTCCTACGAGCAGTACTTC,CASSLMASGASYEQYF
TRBJ2-2,TRBV2,NA,NA,TGTGCCAGCAGCCTAGGACAGTTACTAACCGGGGAGCTGTTTTTT,CASSLGQLLTGELFF
TRBJ2-1,TRBV7-9,TRBD2,NA,TGTGCCACGCTCGGACCGACAAAAGCGGGAGGGCCTTTCAATGAGCAGTTCTTC,CATLGPTKAGGPFNEQFF
TRBJ2-7,TRBV18,TRBD1,few,TGTGCCAGCTCACTATACCGGGACAGGGGCAACGAGCAGTACTTC,CASSLYRDRGNEQYF
TRBJ2-5,TRBV6-1,TRBD1,NA,TGTGCCAGCAGTGACACTGGGACAGGATTAATCGTGAGGAACTTC,CASSDTGTGLIVRNF